The 27 T cell receptor beta chains below were found in one sample sequenced in a study of memory CD4+ T cells and cytomegalovirus serostatus. TCRdb keeps only in-frame clones here, not all; method: immunoSEQ multiplex PCR. The sample holds some 50,000 clones, around 81% seen once. The sort gate was single viable CD3+CD4+CD8-CD45RO+ cells for memory CD4+ T cells. Sequencing was carried out using memory CD4+ T cells from blood. The source of these receptors is an adult in good health and CMV-seronegative.

This clone has just a few counts. This chain links TRBV7-9 with TRBJ2-3; D ambiguous. In germline, CDR1 is SEHNR, CDR2 FQNEAQ (reference sequence). The V end was cut by 1 base, the J end by 3 bases, with 11 bases between. The CDR3 has 15 residues. The CDR3 DNA sequence: TGTGCCAGCAGCTTAGGAACAGTTTTAACAGATACGCAGTATTTT. As protein: CASSLGTVLTDTQYF.

This chain joins TRBV5-1 and TRBJ1-2; D ambiguous. In germline, CDR1 is SGHRS, CDR2 YFSETQ. This CDR3 is built from 11 residues. Deletions cut 1 base from V and 7 bases from J, with 5 bases between. The DNA of the CDR3 is TGCGCCAGCAGCTTGCGGGGTGGCTACACCTTC. Protein product: CASSLRGGYTF.

This clone was seen only a few times. The rearrangement links TRBV11-2 to TRBJ1-5; 8 bases map to TRBD1. The CDR3 sequence is 13 residues long. Trimming at V came to 3 bases and at J to 11 bases, leaving 6 bases not matched to a gene. Germline V gene data show CDR1 as SGHAT and CDR2 as FQNNGV. The CDR3 here is CASSFGQGEAQHF. As DNA, the CDR3 is TGTGCCAGCAGCTTTGGACAGGGTGAGGCCCAGCATTTT. Complete variable domain (other parts from reference TRBV11-2 and TRBJ1-5): EAGVAQSPRYKIIEKRQSVAFWCNPISGHATLYWYQQILGQGPKLLIQFQNNGVVDDSQLPKDRFSAERLKGVDSTLKIQPAKLEDSAVYLCASSFGQGEAQHFGDGTRLSIL.

The genes are TRBV25-1 and TRBJ1-2; D unclear. There are 15 residues in the CDR3. Germline V CDR1 and CDR2: MGHDK, SYGVNS. The V end was cut by 1 base, the J end by 4 bases, with 13 bases between. The CDR3 here is CASSESAGSSYGYTF. The CDR3 DNA reads as TGTGCCAGCAGTGAATCGGCGGGTTCGAGCTATGGCTACACCTTC.

The V gene is TRBV29-1, the J gene TRBJ2-2, with 11 bases matching TRBD1. The CDR3 loop spans 13 amino acids. J gave up 6 bases and V 4 bases, and 1 base lay outside the gene matches. The germline V gene encodes CDR1 SQVTM and CDR2 ANQGSEA. CDR3 sequence: CSVGTGGPGELFF. The CDR3 nucleotides are TGCAGCGTTGGGACAGGGGGCCCCGGGGAGCTGTTTTTT.

The chain joins TRBV7-9 to TRBJ2-2; TRBD2 aligns across 8 bases. The germline V gene encodes CDR1 SEHNR and CDR2 FQNEAQ (reference sequence). V shed 4 bases, J shed 2 bases, and the junction held 9 bases outside the gene matches. This CDR3 has 17 residues. This CDR3 reads CASSSRGGSFNTGELFF. The CDR3 DNA reads as TGTGCCAGCAGCTCCCGGGGGGGGAGCTTCAACACCGGGGAGCTGTTTTTT.

This clone appeared a single time. V usage is TRBV6-6 and J usage is TRBJ2-3; 15 bases line up with TRBD2. The CDR3 runs 16 residues. Germline V CDR1 and CDR2: MNHNY, SVGAGI (reference sequence). With V trimmed by 4 bases and J by 4 bases, 3 bases remained unmatched. CDR3 sequence: CASSSGLAGGADTQYF. CDR3 sequence (DNA): TGTGCCAGCAGTTCGGGACTAGCGGGAGGTGCAGATACGCAGTATTTT.

J is TRBJ1-2 and V is TRBV9, with D unresolved. Trimming cost V 4 bases and J 3 bases, with 13 bases left between them. In germline, CDR1 is SGDLS, CDR2 YYNGEE. There are 14 residues in the CDR3. DNA for the CDR3: TGTGCCAGCAGCCCCGATGGAGGGCACTATGGCTACACCTTC. The encoded protein is CASSPDGGHYGYTF.

The J gene is TRBJ1-6, the V gene TRBV14, with D possibly TRBD1 on 6 matching bases. Between the trimmed V and J ends, which lost 6 bases and 3 bases, there was a span of 15 bases. The CDR3 consists of 16 residues. Germline CDR1 and CDR2: SGHDN and FVKESK. CDR3 nucleotides: TGTGCCAGCAGAGAGAGGGGGGGAAGCTATAATTCACCCCTCCACTTT. Translation gives CASRERGGSYNSPLHF.

There are a few counts of this clone. The chain is built from TRBV7-3 and TRBJ1-1; D remains ambiguous. This CDR3 comprises 16 residues. Germline-derived CDR1 and CDR2 are SGHTA and FQGTGA. V dropped 3 bases and J dropped 2 bases, with 16 bases sitting between them. CDR3 region: CASSLRQALLNTEAFF. CDR3 sequence (DNA): TGTGCCAGCAGCTTGCGGCAGGCGCTGCTCAACACTGAAGCTTTCTTT. Using reference TRBV7-3 and TRBJ1-1 for the parts outside the CDR3, the full variable domain is GAGVSQTPSNKVTEKGKYVELRCDPISGHTALYWYRQSLGQGPEFLIYFQGTGAADDSGLPNDRFFAVRPEGSVSTLKIQRTERGDSAVYLCASSLRQALLNTEAFFGQGTRLTVV.

V usage is TRBV19 and J usage is TRBJ2-1; TRBD2 matches at 9 bases. The V and J ends lost 4 bases and 7 bases, in that order; junction bases with no gene match: 8. Germline CDR1 reads LNHDA; CDR2 reads SQIVND (reference sequence). This CDR3 contains 15 residues. The CDR3: CASSTPSGVRNEQFF. As DNA, the CDR3 is TGTGCCAGTAGTACGCCTAGCGGGGTACGGAATGAGCAGTTCTTC. Using reference TRBV19 and TRBJ2-1 for the parts outside the CDR3, the full variable domain is DGGITQSPKYLFRKEGQNVTLSCEQNLNHDAMYWYRQDPGQGLRLIYYSQIVNDFQKGDIAEGYSVSREKKESFPLTVTSAQKNPTAFYLCASSTPSGVRNEQFFGPGTRLTVL.

On this clone: Other DNA sequences in the same sample also yield this CDR3. The V gene is TRBV7-2, the J gene TRBJ2-7; D possibly matches TRBD1 or TRBD2 (5 bases each). Trimming removed 1 base at V and 0 bases at J, with 7 bases between. CDR3 length equals 14 residues. CDR1 is SGHTA, CDR2 FQGNSA, per germline. The CDR3 region has the DNA TGTGCCAGCAGCTTAGGGGGGATCTCCTACGAGCAGTACTTC. Amino acid sequence: CASSLGGISYEQYF.

This chain joins TRBV27 and TRBJ1-2; D call uncertain. This CDR3 has 13 amino acids. V shed 4 bases and J shed 4 bases, with 10 bases lying between them. Germline loops: CDR1 MNHEY, CDR2 SMNVEV (reference sequence). The CDR3 sequence is CASSSRQSYGYTF. The CDR3 coding sequence is TGTGCCAGCAGTTCGAGGCAGAGCTATGGCTACACCTTC.

V usage is TRBV6-1 and J usage is TRBJ2-1; D is possibly TRBD2 (5 bases). The CDR3 has 13 amino acids. The V end lost 2 bases, the J end lost 15 bases, and 17 bases lay between the germline ends. Germline CDR1 MNHNS, CDR2 SASEGT. CDR3 nucleotides: TGTGCCAGCAGTGAATTACTAGATCCATCTCGGTTCTTC. Translation: CASSELLDPSRFF.

The chain recombines TRBV7-2 with TRBJ1-5; no definite D call. Germline lookup yields CDR1 SGHTA and CDR2 FQGNSA. The CDR3 contains 13 residues. Trimming cost V 0 bases and J 4 bases, with 4 bases left between them. DNA of the CDR3: TGTGCCAGCAGCTTAGCCACAAATCAGCCCCAGCATTTT. This sequence encodes CASSLATNQPQHF. Supplemented by reference TRBV7-2 and TRBJ1-5, the full variable domain reads GAGVSQSPSNKVTEKGKDVELRCDPISGHTALYWYRQSLGQGLEFLIYFQGNSAPDKSGLPSDRFSAERTGGSVSTLTIQRTQQEDSAVYLCASSLATNQPQHFGDGTRLSIL.

The table lists this clone with a few counts. The CDR3 loop is CASSGGARAYEQYF. CDR3 DNA sequence: TGTGCCAGCAGTGGGGGGGCCAGGGCGTACGAGCAGTACTTC. The rearrangement uses TRBV2 and TRBJ2-7, with D possibly being TRBD1 or TRBD2 (6 bases each). This CDR3 is built from 14 residues. CDR1 is SNHLY and CDR2 is FYNNEI in the germline V gene. The V and J ends lost 4 bases and 4 bases respectively, with 14 bases between them.

The chain is built from TRBV25-1 and TRBJ2-1; 7 bases are shared with TRBD2. Trimming cost V 7 bases and J 6 bases; bases outside gene matches: 6. CDR1 and CDR2 (germline): MGHDK, SYGVNS. This CDR3 region has 13 residues. This chain's CDR3 is CASTRDYSNEQFF. In DNA, the CDR3 is TGTGCCAGCACCCGGGACTACAGCAATGAGCAGTTCTTC.

The CDR3 sequence: CATSRAGADSNQPQHF. In nucleotides, the CDR3 is TGTGCCACCAGCAGAGCAGGGGCGGATAGCAATCAGCCCCAGCATTTT. The genes are TRBV15 and TRBJ1-5; TRBD1 is a possible D gene (6 bases). Deletions cut 1 base from V and 0 bases from J, with 10 bases between. Germline V CDR1 and CDR2: LNHNV, YYDKDF (reference sequence). This CDR3 contains 16 residues.

This clone was counted between two and nine times. The genes are TRBV4-1 and TRBJ1-6, with D hard to call. Trimming took 0 bases from V and 1 from J, leaving 13 bases between them. There are 18 residues in the CDR3. Germline-derived CDR1 and CDR2 are MGHRA and YSYEKL. CDR3 coding DNA: TGCGCCAGCAGCCAAGAGGCGGTCAGGAAGTCCTATAATTCACCCCTCCACTTT. Translating it yields CASSQEAVRKSYNSPLHF.

This clone was observed a handful of times. V gene TRBV18 combines with J gene TRBJ1-1; TRBD1 agrees at 7 bases. The CDR3 extends over 15 amino acids. V was pared by 3 bases and J by 3 bases, with 7 bases of the junction left unmatched. From germline, CDR1 is KGHSH and CDR2 LQKENI. CDR3 nucleotide sequence: TGTGCCAGCTCACCTTCGACAGGGACTGACACTGAAGCTTTCTTT. Its translation is CASSPSTGTDTEAFF.

The chain has TRBV5-1 and TRBJ2-7; no firm D call. From germline, CDR1 is SGHRS and CDR2 YFSETQ. The CDR3 totals 14 residues. Trimming took 0 bases from V and 3 from J, leaving 10 bases between them. The CDR3 DNA sequence: TGCGCCAGCAGCTTGGCCTCGGCCTACTACGAGCAGTACTTC. This gives the protein CASSLASAYYEQYF.

V gene TRBV2 combines with J gene TRBJ1-3; D ambiguous. Trimming shortened V by 8 bases and J by 3 bases, and 8 bases separated the two germline ends. Germline V lookup: CDR1 SNHLY, CDR2 FYNNEI. The CDR3 is made up of 12 amino acids. The CDR3 spells CASLIFGNTIYF. CDR3 in DNA: TGTGCCAGCCTCATCTTTGGAAACACCATATATTTT.

The chain employs TRBV4-2 and TRBJ2-7; 9 bases fit TRBD1. The junction had 14 bases not matched to a gene; V was cut back by 2 bases and J by 9 bases. Germline assignment: CDR1 LGHNA and CDR2 YNFKEQ. This CDR3 has 16 amino acids. CDR3 amino acids: CASSQMSGQGFAVQYF. In nucleotides, the CDR3 is TGTGCCAGCAGCCAAATGTCTGGACAGGGGTTTGCTGTGCAGTACTTC.

The J gene is TRBJ2-7, the V gene TRBV18; 8 positions agree with TRBD1. This CDR3 has 14 residues. Germline loops: CDR1 KGHSH, CDR2 LQKENI. Trimming removed 4 bases from V and 3 bases from J; junction bases left unmatched: 5. The CDR3 DNA sequence: TGTGCCAGCTCACAAGGGACAGGATACTACGAGCAGTACTTC. Residues: CASSQGTGYYEQYF.

This sequence joins TRBV7-9 and TRBJ2-2; TRBD1 aligns across 8 bases. Germline V lookup: CDR1 SEHNR, CDR2 FQNEAQ (reference sequence). The CDR3 sequence is 15 residues long. V trimming: 4 bases; J trimming: 5 bases; junction bases outside the gene matches: 6. The DNA for the CDR3 is TGTGCCAGCAGCTCGAGGACAGGGCGGACCGGGGAGCTGTTTTTT. Protein sequence: CASSSRTGRTGELFF.

The chain employs TRBV18 and TRBJ1-3; D remains ambiguous. This CDR3 contains 14 residues. Per the germline V gene, CDR1 is KGHSH and CDR2 is LQKENI. Trimming pared 1 base from V and 0 bases from J, leaving 4 bases between. CDR3 amino acids: CASSPQNSGNTIYF. CDR3 DNA sequence: TGTGCCAGCTCACCACAGAACTCTGGAAACACCATATATTTT. The full variable domain, completed using reference TRBV18 and TRBJ1-3, is NAGVMQNPRHLVRRRGQEARLRCSPMKGHSHVYWYRQLPEEGLKFMVYLQKENIIDESGMPKERFSAEFPKEGPSILRIQQVVRGDSAAYFCASSPQNSGNTIYFGEGSWLTVV.

This clone was picked up a small number of times. The genes are TRBV28 and TRBJ1-5; 7 positions agree with TRBD1. V shed 1 base, J shed 6 bases, and the junction held 3 bases outside the gene matches. The CDR3 is 14 amino acids. Looked up from germline, CDR1 is MDHEN and CDR2 is SYDVKM. For the CDR3, the DNA is TGTGCCAGCAGTTTATCGACAGGGCGTCAGCCCCAGCATTTT. Translating it yields CASSLSTGRQPQHF.